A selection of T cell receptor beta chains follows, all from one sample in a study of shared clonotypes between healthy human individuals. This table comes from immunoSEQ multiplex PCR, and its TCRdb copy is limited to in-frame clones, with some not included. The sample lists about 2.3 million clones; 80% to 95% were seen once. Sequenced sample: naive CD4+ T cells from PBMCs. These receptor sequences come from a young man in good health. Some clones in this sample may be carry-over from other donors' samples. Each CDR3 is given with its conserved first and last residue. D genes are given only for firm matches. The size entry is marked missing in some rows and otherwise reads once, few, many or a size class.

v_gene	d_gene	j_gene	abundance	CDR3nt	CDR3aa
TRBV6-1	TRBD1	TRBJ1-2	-	TGTGCCAGCAGTGAACCCGACAGGGCGAGCTATGGCTACACCTTC	CASSEPDRASYGYTF
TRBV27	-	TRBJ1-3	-	TGTGCCAGCAGTTTATGGTTACAGAGGGACTCTGGAAACACCATATATTTT	CASSLWLQRDSGNTIYF
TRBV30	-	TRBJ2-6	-	TGTGCCTGGAGTGTGGGTGGGGCCAACGTCCTGACTTTC	CAWSVGGANVLTF
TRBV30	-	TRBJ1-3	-	TGTGCCTGGAGTGTAGGAGGGTTTGACTCTGGAAACACCATATATTTT	CAWSVGGFDSGNTIYF
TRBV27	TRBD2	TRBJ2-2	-	TGTGCCAGCAGCGGACTAGCGGGAGGTAACACCGGGGAGCTGTTTTTT	CASSGLAGGNTGELFF
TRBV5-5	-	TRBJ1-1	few	TGTGCCAGCAGCTTGGTGGCAGGGTCGGGCACTGAAGCTTTCTTT	CASSLVAGSGTEAFF
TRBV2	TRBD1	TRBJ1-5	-	TGTGCCAGCAGTGACGACAGGGGCAATCAGCCCCAGCATTTT	CASSDDRGNQPQHF
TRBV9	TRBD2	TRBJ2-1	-	TGTGCCAGCAGCGGAGCTAGCGGGAGCTACAATGAGCAGTTCTTC	CASSGASGSYNEQFF
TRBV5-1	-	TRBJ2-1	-	TGCGCCAGCAGCTTAATCCCGAGCTCCTACAATGAGCAGTTCTTC	CASSLIPSSYNEQFF
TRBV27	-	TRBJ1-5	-	TGTGCCAGCAGTTTATCGCCAGGGTATCAGCCCCAGCATTTT	CASSLSPGYQPQHF
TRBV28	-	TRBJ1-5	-	TGTGCCAGCAGTTGGGACACGGAATACAATCAGCCCCAGCATTTT	CASSWDTEYNQPQHF
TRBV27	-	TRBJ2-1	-	TGTGCCAGCAGTTCCCGAGATGGTGGCAATGAGCAGTTCTTC	CASSSRDGGNEQFF
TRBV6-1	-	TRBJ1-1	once	TGTGCCAGCAGGCCAGGGACGAGGGACACTGAAGCTTTCTTT	CASRPGTRDTEAFF
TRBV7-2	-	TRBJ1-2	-	TGTGCCAGCAGCTTCAACCCGGGGGGGCGCGGCTACACCTTC	CASSFNPGGRGYTF
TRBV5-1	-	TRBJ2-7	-	TGCGCCAGCAGCTTGGCGGCAGGGAGCCCCTACGAGCAGTACTTC	CASSLAAGSPYEQYF
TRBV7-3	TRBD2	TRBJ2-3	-	TGTGCCAGCAGCCCCCGGGGGTGGGAGCGGGAGGGAGCAGATACGCAGTATTTT	CASSPRGWEREGADTQYF
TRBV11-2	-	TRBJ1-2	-	TGTGCCAGCAGCTTAGCGTATGACTATGGCTACACCTTC	CASSLAYDYGYTF
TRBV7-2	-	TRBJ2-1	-	TGTGCCAGCAGCTTAGTTTGGGAAACCTCCTACAATGAGCAGTTCTTC	CASSLVWETSYNEQFF
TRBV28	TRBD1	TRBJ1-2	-	TGTGCCAGCAGTTTCCCTGGACAGGGAGACTATGGCTACACCTTC	CASSFPGQGDYGYTF
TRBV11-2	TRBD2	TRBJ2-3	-	TGTGCCAGCAGCTTAGTGTCGCTAGCGGGGCGCTCTAGCACAGATACGCAGTATTTT	CASSLVSLAGRSSTDTQYF
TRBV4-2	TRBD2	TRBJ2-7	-	TGTGCCAGCAGCCAAGTTTCCGGGACTAACTCCTACGAGCAGTACTTC	CASSQVSGTNSYEQYF
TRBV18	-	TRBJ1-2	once	TGTGCCAGCTCACTACGTGAGGGACATGGCTACACCTTC	CASSLREGHGYTF
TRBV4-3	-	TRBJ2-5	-	TGCGCCAGCAGCCAAGATCCCGGCCAGGGTGGAGAGACCCAGTACTTC	CASSQDPGQGGETQYF
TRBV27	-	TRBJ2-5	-	TGTGCCAGCAGTTTATCGGGGGGTCCCAGAGAGACCCAGTACTTC	CASSLSGGPRETQYF
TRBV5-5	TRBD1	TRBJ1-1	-	TGTGCCAGCAGCTTACGAATGAACAGGGGACCACCCGAAGCTTTCTTT	CASSLRMNRGPPEAFF
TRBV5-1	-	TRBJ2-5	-	TGCGCCAGCAGCCCCCTCTGGGAATCGTACGAGACCCAGTACTTC	CASSPLWESYETQYF
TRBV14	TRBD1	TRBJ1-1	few	TGTGCCAGCAGCCAAACAGGGGGGAACACTGAAGCTTTCTTT	CASSQTGGNTEAFF
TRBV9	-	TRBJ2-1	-	TGTGCCAGCAGCGACCTGGCGGGAACGGATGAGCAGTTCTTC	CASSDLAGTDEQFF
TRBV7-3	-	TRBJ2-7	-	TGTGCCAGCAGCTTATGGACTGTAGGCTCCTACGAGCAGTACTTC	CASSLWTVGSYEQYF
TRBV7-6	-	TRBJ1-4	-	TGTGCCAGCAGCCCCCGGGTGGGGGGGACAAGCCCTAATGAAAAACTGTTTTTT	CASSPRVGGTSPNEKLFF
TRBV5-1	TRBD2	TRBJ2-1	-	TGCGCCAGCAGCCTTTCTAGCGGGGTAGTCGCCAATGAGCAGTTCTTC	CASSLSSGVVANEQFF
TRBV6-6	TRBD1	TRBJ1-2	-	TGTGCCAGCAGTCCCGGGACAGATCACATCTATGGCTACACCTTC	CASSPGTDHIYGYTF
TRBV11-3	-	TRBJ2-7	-	TGTGCCAGCAGCCTAAGAAGGCACGTCGACGAGCAGTACTTC	CASSLRRHVDEQYF
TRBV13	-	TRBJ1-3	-	TGTGCCAGCAGCCCCCCAGGAACTGGAAACACCATATATTTT	CASSPPGTGNTIYF
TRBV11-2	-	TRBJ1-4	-	TGTGCCAGCGTTAGAGGCAGGGGAGCAACTAATGAAAAACTGTTTTTT	CASVRGRGATNEKLFF
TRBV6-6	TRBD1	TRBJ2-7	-	TGTGCCAGCTCAACAGGGGGCACTTACGAGCAGTACTTC	CASSTGGTYEQYF
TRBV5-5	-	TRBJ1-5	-	TGTGCCAGCAGCTACCAGGGGTTCGCCGATCAGCCCCAGCATTTT	CASSYQGFADQPQHF
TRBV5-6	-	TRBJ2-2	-	TGTGCCAGCAGCCGTAAGGCGAACACCGGGGAGCTGTTTTTT	CASSRKANTGELFF
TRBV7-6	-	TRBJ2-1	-	TGTGCCAGCAGCTTGCTAGGCCCGAGCTCCTACAATGAGCAGTTCTTC	CASSLLGPSSYNEQFF
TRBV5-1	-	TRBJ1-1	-	TGCGCCAGCAGTTCCGGCTCAGGGGAGTCTGAAGCTTTCTTT	CASSSGSGESEAFF
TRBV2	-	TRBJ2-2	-	TGTGCCTCGACCGGCGGGGTGGAGTTGAAGCTGTTTTTT	CASTGGVELKLFF
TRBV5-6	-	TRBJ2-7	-	TGTGCCAGCAGCTTGGACAGGTCCTACGAGCAGTACTTC	CASSLDRSYEQYF
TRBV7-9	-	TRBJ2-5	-	TGTGCCAGCAGCATCAACGCAGGGTTGGAGACCCAGTACTTC	CASSINAGLETQYF
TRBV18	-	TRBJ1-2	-	TGTGCCAGCTCACCACTCCCGGGTGGCTACACCTTC	CASSPLPGGYTF
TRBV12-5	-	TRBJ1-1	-	TGTGCTAGTGGTCGCAGCGGGGGCACCACTGAAGCTTTCTTT	CASGRSGGTTEAFF
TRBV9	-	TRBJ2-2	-	TGTGCCAGCAGCCCCTCCCCCCCGGGCACCGGGGAGCTGTTTTTT	CASSPSPPGTGELFF
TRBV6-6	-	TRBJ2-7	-	TGTGCCAGCAGTTACTCGCTATGGAGGGACGAGCAGTACTTC	CASSYSLWRDEQYF
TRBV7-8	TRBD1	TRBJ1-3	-	TGTGCCAGCAGCCGAGACAGGGTGGACGGAAACACCATATATTTT	CASSRDRVDGNTIYF
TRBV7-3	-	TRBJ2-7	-	TGTGCCAGCAGCGCCGGACCCGGGTCCTACGAGCAGTACTTC	CASSAGPGSYEQYF
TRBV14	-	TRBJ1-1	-	TGTGCCAGCAGCTCGACAAGACACACTGAAGCTTTCTTT	CASSSTRHTEAFF
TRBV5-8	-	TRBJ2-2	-	TGTGCCAGTAGATCGGAAAAGGGCTTTCGCTCCGGGGAGCTGTTTTTT	CASRSEKGFRSGELFF
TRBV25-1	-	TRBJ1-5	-	TGTGCCAGCAGTGATCCCAGGGGAGGGGATCAGCCCCAGCATTTT	CASSDPRGGDQPQHF